The 20 T cell receptor beta chains reported below all come from one sample, sequenced in a study of T cell repertoires in aging, cancer and after chemotherapy. A mixed TRB-A/B primer pool amplified rearranged TRB by multiplex touch-down PCR. TCRdb used MiXCR to reprocess the multiplex PCR reads, holding one entry per CDR3 protein. There are approximately 3,000 distinct CDR3 sequences in the sample; about 42% occur only once, and around 6% lies in the top ten. Amplification of TCR beta used genomic DNA extracted from peripheral blood. The specimen sequenced was blood. Every receptor here comes from a human donor with a solid tumor.

This clonotype turned up a few times. The J gene is TRBJ1-2, the V gene TRBV30; tentative D call: TRBD1 (5 bases). The CDR3 is made up of 14 amino acids. V was clipped by 1 base and J by 6 bases, with 15 bases between them. Per germline, CDR1 GTSNPN and CDR2 SVGIG (reference sequence). CDR3 loop: CAWSGGRDGDGYTF. The CDR3 DNA sequence: TGTGCCTGGAGTGGGGGCAGGGACGGCGATGGCTACACCTTC.

Only a few counts were recorded for this clonotype. The CDR3 sequence: CASSYPGGASPLHF. The CDR3 DNA follows: TGTGCCAGCAGTTACCCGGGGGGGGCTTCACCCCTCCACTTT. The V gene is TRBV6-5, the J gene TRBJ1-6; D might be TRBD1 (6 bases). CDR3 length equals 14 residues. The germline V gene has CDR1 MNHEY and CDR2 SVGAGI. Trimming pared 2 bases from V and 9 bases from J, leaving 11 bases between.

The gene calls are TRBV24-1 and TRBJ2-2; D is uncertain. V shed 0 bases and J shed 0 bases, with 13 bases lying between them. The CDR3 consists of 18 residues. Germline V gene lookup returns CDR1 KGHDR and CDR2 SFDVKD. The DNA of the CDR3 is TGTGCCACCAGTGATTTGCCCCCAGGCTTCACGAACACCGGGGAGCTGTTTTTT. Translating it yields CATSDLPPGFTNTGELFF.

This clonotype came up once. V gene TRBV19 combines with J gene TRBJ2-2; 7 bases match TRBD1. V lost 3 bases to trimming and J lost 6 bases; unmatched junction nucleotides: 4. CDR1 is LNHDA, CDR2 SQIVND, per germline (reference sequence). This CDR3 is built from 14 residues. The CDR3 coding sequence is TGTGCCAGTAGTATCAGAGGGGGCCCCGGGGAGCTGTTTTTT. Translating it yields CASSIRGGPGELFF.

The chain combines TRBV5-4 with TRBJ2-2; TRBD1 matches 8 bases. Germline V gene data show CDR1 as SGHNT and CDR2 as YYREEE (reference sequence). Germline trimming cut 4 bases from V and 4 bases from J; bases unmatched to any gene: 6. The CDR3 is made up of 15 amino acids. CDR3 sequence: CASSLADRATGELFF. The CDR3 DNA reads TGTGCCAGCAGCCTGGCGGACAGGGCCACCGGGGAGCTGTTTTTT.

V and J are TRBV7-9 and TRBJ2-5, with D perhaps TRBD2 (7 bases). This CDR3 has 17 residues. Germline CDR1 is SEHNR and CDR2 is FQNEAQ (reference sequence). Trimming took off 1 base at V and 1 base at J, with 16 bases between the two ends. For the CDR3, the DNA is TGTGCCAGCAGCTTAGTTCGGGGGGCGCCCCGCCAAGAGACCCAGTACTTC. Translating it yields CASSLVRGAPRQETQYF.

This clonotype was detected a few times. The gene calls are TRBV6-1 and TRBJ2-7, with a weak D call TRBD2 (5 bases). V was pared by 5 bases and J by 3 bases, with 14 bases between. Germline loops: CDR1 MNHNS, CDR2 SASEGT. The CDR3 runs to 14 residues. CDR3: CASSIREVNYEQYF. Here the CDR3 DNA reads TGTGCCAGCAGTATCCGGGAAGTAAACTACGAGCAGTACTTC.

The chain uses TRBV19 and TRBJ1-1, with D maybe TRBD1 (5 bases). The CDR3 extends over 14 amino acids. V was cut by 7 bases and J by 4 bases, with 16 bases left in between. Germline lookup yields CDR1 LNHDA and CDR2 SQIVND (reference sequence). CDR3 coding DNA: TGTGCCAGTATGCTCGGGGCCGGGGGCACTGAAGCTTTCTTT. Translation: CASMLGAGGTEAFF.

This chain joins TRBV7-9 and TRBJ2-5; possibly TRBD2 for D (5 bases). This CDR3 comprises 17 residues. Trimming pared 2 bases from V and 7 bases from J, leaving 23 bases between. Germline lookup yields CDR1 SEHNR and CDR2 FQNEAQ (reference sequence). This CDR3 reads CASSLKEELAPLTTQYF. The CDR3 DNA sequence: TGTGCCAGCAGCTTAAAGGAGGAGCTAGCACCGCTAACGACCCAGTACTTC.

Sample share makes this clonotype large. The chain has TRBV7-2 and TRBJ2-1; D remains ambiguous. V was shortened by 0 bases and J by 6 bases, with 6 bases between the two germline ends. The CDR3 runs 13 residues. From germline, CDR1 is SGHTA and CDR2 FQGNSA. The chain's CDR3 is CASSLAGLNEQFF. The CDR3 bases are TGTGCCAGCAGCTTAGCGGGCCTCAATGAGCAGTTCTTC.

This clonotype has only one observation. The CDR3 DNA follows: TGTGCCAGCAGCCGTCTGGAACTAGCGGGAGGCACAGATACGCAGTATTTT. This translates into CASSRLELAGGTDTQYF. V is TRBV5-6 and J is TRBJ2-3; TRBD2 matches 11 bases. CDR3 size: 17 residues. The germline gives CDR1 SGHDT, CDR2 YYEEEE. After removal of 4 bases from V and 1 base from J, the junction contained 8 bases not matched to a gene. Combining the CDR3 with reference TRBV5-6 and TRBJ2-3 gives the whole variable domain DAGVTQSPTHLIKTRGQQVTLRCSPKSGHDTVSWYQQALGQGPQFIFQYYEEEERQRGNFPDRFSGHQFPNYSSELNVNALLLGDSALYLCASSRLELAGGTDTQYFGPGTRLTVL.

The CDR3 spells CASSEGGGDQPQHF. Here the CDR3 DNA reads TGTGCCAGCAGTGAAGGGGGCGGGGATCAGCCCCAGCATTTT. This chain links TRBV6-1 with TRBJ1-5, with D possibly being TRBD1 (5 bases). From germline, CDR1 is MNHNS and CDR2 SASEGT. The CDR3 contains 14 residues. V lost 1 base and J 5 bases, leaving 9 bases between the germline ends.

The chain joins TRBV27 to TRBJ2-2, with D maybe TRBD2 (5 bases). With 5 bases removed from V and 0 bases from J, the gap between germline ends came to 10 bases. CDR3 length: 15 amino acids. Germline V gene sequence: CDR1 MNHEY, CDR2 SMNVEV (reference sequence). CDR3 amino acids: CASSAGGPNTGELFF. The DNA for the CDR3 is TGTGCCAGCAGTGCAGGCGGGCCGAACACCGGGGAGCTGTTTTTT.

This clonotype has only a few counts. V usage is TRBV7-9 and J usage is TRBJ1-2, with 8 bases aligning to TRBD1. This CDR3 region has 15 residues. The V and J ends lost 0 bases and 6 bases, in that order; junction bases with no gene match: 6. Germline V gene lookup returns CDR1 SEHNR and CDR2 FQNEAQ (reference sequence). The CDR3 sequence is CASSLALGQVDGYTF. The CDR3 region has the DNA TGTGCCAGCAGCTTAGCGCTGGGACAGGTCGATGGCTACACCTTC.

This clonotype was recorded a few times. V is TRBV29-1 and J is TRBJ2-2, with no clear D. Germline V gene data show CDR1 as SQVTM and CDR2 as ANQGSEA. Trimming pared 7 bases from V and 3 bases from J, leaving 12 bases between. The CDR3 has 13 amino acids. The CDR3 DNA sequence: TGCAGCGCCGCTCGACCCGACACCGGGGAGCTGTTTTTT. Protein: CSAARPDTGELFF.

The gene calls are TRBV30 and TRBJ1-1; 8 nucleotides agree with TRBD1. The CDR3 totals 11 residues. Unmatched junction bases numbered 3, after V lost 1 base and J lost 11 bases. Germline lookup yields CDR1 GTSNPN and CDR2 SVGIG (reference sequence). The CDR3 DNA follows: TGTGCCTGGAGTGGGCAGGGGGCCGCTTTCTTT. It specifies CAWSGQGAAFF.

The chain employs TRBV7-2 and TRBJ2-1, with 10 bases matching TRBD2. V shed 5 bases and J 8 bases; nucleotides not matched to a gene: 9. The CDR3 covers 15 residues. The germline V gene has CDR1 SGHTA and CDR2 FQGNSA. In DNA, the CDR3 is TGTGCCAGCAGCCAATTAGCGGGAGGATGGGATGAGCAGTTCTTC. This translates into CASSQLAGGWDEQFF.

The chain is built from TRBV27 and TRBJ1-2; the match to TRBD1 covers 9 bases. Germline values: CDR1 MNHEY, CDR2 SMNVEV (reference sequence). V lost 2 bases, J lost 8 bases, and 9 bases stayed unmatched. This CDR3 contains 15 residues. The CDR3, as DNA: TGTGCCAGCAGTTTACAACCCGGACAGGGGAGGGGCTACACCTTC. Its translation: CASSLQPGQGRGYTF.

The CDR3 loop reads CASSFGTSYEQYF. The DNA for the CDR3 is TGTGCCAGCAGCTTCGGGACTAGTTACGAGCAGTACTTC. This chain links TRBV5-5 with TRBJ2-7, with 8 nucleotides matching TRBD2. Losses at the gene ends were 2 bases for V and 4 bases for J; bases not matched to a gene: 2. This CDR3 has 13 residues. From germline, CDR1 is SGHKS and CDR2 YYEKEE (reference sequence).

The V and J genes are TRBV7-2 and TRBJ1-4, with D perhaps TRBD1 (5 bases). Trimming removed 5 bases at V and 6 bases at J, with 13 bases between. CDR3 length: 14 residues. In germline, CDR1 is SGHTA, CDR2 FQGNSA. CDR3 region: CASSPRGGHEKLFF. The CDR3 nucleotides read TGTGCCAGCAGCCCAAGGGGCGGTCATGAAAAACTGTTTTTT.